This T cell receptor beta chain was retrieved from a study of OX40 agonist ivuxolimab in advanced cancers. As concerns this clone: Its antigen is still unknown.

Method: immunoSEQ multiplex PCR; TCRdb's copy keeps in-frame clones and lacks some. Among more than 45,000 clones, 85% to 90% were seen once, and the ten largest hold approximately 1.9%. Study-wide findings and caveats: At 0.1 to 3.0 mg/kg and by week 6, CD4+ and CD8+ T cells in the blood had expanded clonally.

V gave up 8 bases and J gave up 5 bases; unmatched junction bases: 12. CDR1 and CDR2 (germline): MGHDK, SYGVNS. The length of the CDR3 is 16 residues. This chain links TRBV25-1 with TRBJ2-5; TRBD2 matches 12 bases. The sequences come from CD4+ or CD8+ T cells sorted from blood, collected in a trial of the OX40 agonist ivuxolimab. The TCR sequence derives from an adult with an advanced solid tumor such as melanoma, head and neck, liver or kidney cancer. CDR3 bases: TGTGCCAGCGGACCCGGGCTAGCGGGGGGGTGGGAGACCCAGTACTTC. Encoded protein: CASGPGLAGGWETQYF.